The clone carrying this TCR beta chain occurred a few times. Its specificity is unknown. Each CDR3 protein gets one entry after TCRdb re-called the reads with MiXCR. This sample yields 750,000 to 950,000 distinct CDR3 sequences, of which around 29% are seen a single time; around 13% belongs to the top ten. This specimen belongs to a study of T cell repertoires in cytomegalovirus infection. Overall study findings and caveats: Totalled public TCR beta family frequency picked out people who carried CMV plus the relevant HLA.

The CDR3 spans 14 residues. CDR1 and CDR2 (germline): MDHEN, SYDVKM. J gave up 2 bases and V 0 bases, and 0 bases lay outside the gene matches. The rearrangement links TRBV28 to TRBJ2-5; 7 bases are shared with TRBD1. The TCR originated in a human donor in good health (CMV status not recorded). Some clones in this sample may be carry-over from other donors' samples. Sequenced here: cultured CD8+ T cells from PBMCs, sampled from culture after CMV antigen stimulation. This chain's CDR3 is CASSLWTGQETQYF. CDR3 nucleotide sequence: TGTGCCAGCAGTTTATGGACAGGGCAAGAGACCCAGTACTTC.